The 2 T cell receptor beta chains reported below all come from one sample, sequenced in a study of T cell responses to AZD1222 COVID-19 vaccine. The data were produced by immunoSEQ multiplex PCR, yet TCRdb's version contains in-frame clones alone and is incomplete. The sample includes roughly 140,000 clones, around 88% of them seen just once. This sample comprised peripheral blood, obtained on day 0 of AZD1222 vaccination. These TCRs come from an adult in good health.

The gene calls are TRBV27 and TRBJ2-7; 8 bases line up with TRBD2. This CDR3 is built from 15 residues. Germline V gene data show CDR1 as MNHEY and CDR2 as SMNVEV (reference sequence). V was pared by 5 bases and J by 3 bases, with 9 bases of the junction left unmatched. The chain's CDR3 is CASSPPGGKVYEQYF. CDR3 nucleotide sequence: TGTGCCAGCAGTCCCCCGGGAGGGAAGGTCTACGAGCAGTACTTC.

The V gene is TRBV5-4, the J gene TRBJ2-5; no definite D call. The germline gives CDR1 SGHNT, CDR2 YYREEE (reference sequence). The CDR3 loop spans 13 amino acids. V gave up 1 base and J gave up 1 base, with 5 bases separating them. CDR3 bases: TGTGCCAGCAGCTTGACAGTCCAAGAGACCCAGTACTTC. Its protein is CASSLTVQETQYF.